The 23 T cell receptor beta chains in this list originate from one sample, sequenced in a study of cytomegalovirus exposure and HLA in healthy donors. The PCR made use of 60 Vbeta and 13 Jbeta primers. The assay was immunoSEQ multiplex PCR, and TCRdb's table has in-frame clones only and misses some. The repertoire holds over 130,000 clones, with about four fifths as singletons. The sample comprised PBMCs. The receptors derive from a middle-aged man in good health and CMV-seropositive.

The CDR3 reads CASSMETETQETQYF. The CDR3 nucleotides are TGTGCCAGTAGTATGGAGACAGAGACCCAAGAGACCCAGTACTTC. The gene calls are TRBV19 and TRBJ2-5, with D perhaps TRBD1 (5 bases). Germline V CDR1 and CDR2: LNHDA, SQIVND (reference sequence). V lost 3 bases, J lost 1 base, and 12 bases lay in between. This CDR3 contains 15 residues.

The rearrangement joins TRBV9 to TRBJ2-7, with TRBD1 identical over 9 bases. V lost 3 bases, J lost 6 bases, and 10 bases stayed unmatched. Germline assignment: CDR1 SGDLS and CDR2 YYNGEE. This CDR3 spans 15 amino acids. DNA of the CDR3: TGTGCCAGCAGCGCGGAGCCGGGACAGGGTGCCGAGCAGTACTTC. This gives the protein CASSAEPGQGAEQYF. Full variable domain (missing parts from reference TRBV9 and TRBJ2-7): DSGVTQTPKHLITATGQRVTLRCSPRSGDLSVYWYQQSLDQGLQFLIQYYNGEERAKGNILERFSAQQFPDLHSELNLSSLELGDSALYFCASSAEPGQGAEQYFGPGTRLTVT.

The chain joins TRBV15 to TRBJ1-4; D remains unclear. V was trimmed by 1 base and J by 8 bases, leaving 11 bases between them. This CDR3 is 14 amino acids long. CDR1 and CDR2 (germline): LNHNV, YYDKDF (reference sequence). This CDR3 reads CATSRGGEGEKLFF. CDR3 coding DNA: TGTGCCACCAGCAGAGGGGGAGAGGGCGAAAAACTGTTTTTT.

The chain uses TRBV5-1 and TRBJ2-7, with D maybe TRBD1 (6 bases). Germline loops: CDR1 SGHRS, CDR2 YFSETQ. The CDR3 totals 13 residues. V dropped 3 bases and J dropped 6 bases, with 13 bases sitting between them. The CDR3 region has the DNA TGCGCCAGCAGCTACCTACAGGGCGCCGAGCAGTACTTC. Translated, it gives CASSYLQGAEQYF.

The chain is built from TRBV5-4 and TRBJ1-5; the D gene is possibly TRBD1 (5 bases). Trimming stripped 2 bases from V and 5 bases from J, with 11 bases between. The CDR3 has 14 amino acids. Germline assignment: CDR1 SGHNT and CDR2 YYREEE (reference sequence). The CDR3 is CASSFGLGDQPQHF. The CDR3 coding sequence is TGTGCCAGCAGCTTCGGGTTAGGGGATCAGCCCCAGCATTTT.

The chain links TRBV4-2 to TRBJ2-4, with TRBD2 identical over 8 bases. The CDR3 length is 12 residues. Germline V gene sequence: CDR1 LGHNA, CDR2 YNFKEQ. The ends lost 0 bases at V and 16 bases at J; junction bases unmatched: 5. This CDR3 is CASSQDGRVFYF. As DNA, the CDR3 is TGTGCCAGCAGCCAAGACGGGAGGGTCTTTTACTTC.

The gene calls are TRBV7-9 and TRBJ2-2; weak D call: TRBD2 (6 bases). With 5 bases removed from V and 7 bases from J, the gap between germline ends came to 11 bases. The CDR3 runs 13 residues. CDR1 and CDR2 from the germline V gene are SEHNR and FQNEAQ (reference sequence). The CDR3 DNA reads as TGTGCCAGCAGCGGGGACTTCTACGGGGAGCTGTTTTTT. The encoded protein is CASSGDFYGELFF.

The chain has TRBV28 and TRBJ2-5; D unclear. The J call may not be correct, given that the DNA end is closer to TRBJ2-7. The CDR3 length is 10 residues. Germline V gives CDR1 MDHEN, CDR2 SYDVKM. The CDR3 here is CASSDYEQYF. CDR3 nucleotides: TGTGCCAGCAGTGATTACGAGCAGTACTTC.

This clone was observed a handful of times. This sequence joins TRBV10-3 and TRBJ2-3; 7 bases agree with TRBD1. The CDR3 is 12 residues long. Germline values: CDR1 ENHRY, CDR2 SYGVKD. The trim removed 8 bases at V and 8 bases at J, leaving 7 bases unmatched. In DNA, the CDR3 is TGTGCCATCCGACAGGGCGGAGGTACGCAGTATTTT. Protein sequence: CAIRQGGGTQYF.

The chain combines TRBV14 with TRBJ2-1, with 11 nucleotides matching TRBD1. Germline assignment: CDR1 SGHDN and CDR2 FVKESK. Trimming took 4 bases from V and 7 from J; bases not matched to a gene: 9. CDR3 length: 16 amino acids. In DNA form, the CDR3 reads TGTGCCAGCAGCCCAAGGGACAGGGGGGTCTGGAATGAGCAGTTCTTC. It yields the protein CASSPRDRGVWNEQFF.

This clone was picked up one time. The V and J genes are TRBV4-2 and TRBJ2-3; a possible D gene is TRBD1 (5 bases). The germline V gene has CDR1 LGHNA and CDR2 YNFKEQ. Trimming pared 1 base from V and 3 bases from J, leaving 14 bases between. The CDR3 consists of 16 residues. CDR3 protein: CASSQAYRRVTDTQYF. CDR3 DNA sequence: TGTGCCAGCAGCCAAGCGTACAGGAGAGTAACAGATACGCAGTATTTT.

The chain combines TRBV6-6 with TRBJ2-1, with D maybe TRBD2 (5 bases). Germline CDR1 is MNHNY and CDR2 is SVGAGI (reference sequence). The CDR3 length is 12 residues. Trimming cost V 4 bases and J 9 bases, with 10 bases left between them. The DNA of the CDR3 is TGTGCCAGCAGTTTACCCGCGGGTGAGCAGTTCTTC. Translating gives CASSLPAGEQFF.

In this sample, this clone turned up a few times. The rearrangement uses TRBV5-5 and TRBJ1-1; tentatively, D is TRBD1 (6 bases). With 3 bases removed from V and 5 bases from J, the gap between germline ends came to 11 bases. The CDR3 totals 13 residues. Germline assignment: CDR1 SGHKS and CDR2 YYEKEE (reference sequence). CDR3 bases: TGTGCCAGCAGCTCTCACACAGGGACTGAAGCTTTCTTT. The encoded protein is CASSSHTGTEAFF.

This chain links TRBV5-1 with TRBJ1-1, with D possibly TRBD1 on 6 matching bases. The CDR3 has 13 residues. The germline V gene encodes CDR1 SGHRS and CDR2 YFSETQ. Deletions cut 7 bases from V and 5 bases from J, with 15 bases between. This CDR3 is CASVLDQGTEAFF. In nucleotides, the CDR3 is TGCGCCAGCGTCCTCGATCAGGGGACTGAAGCTTTCTTT.

The chain uses TRBV2 and TRBJ1-1; D gene unclear. The CDR3 is made up of 14 amino acids. The germline CDR1 and CDR2 sequences are SNHLY and FYNNEI. V shed 7 bases and J shed 6 bases, with 18 bases lying between them. The CDR3 loop reads CASTGDAGLSEAFF. The CDR3 bases are TGTGCCAGCACCGGCGACGCGGGATTATCTGAAGCTTTCTTT.

This chain links TRBV5-1 with TRBJ2-5, with D perhaps matching TRBD2 (6 bases). The germline CDR1 and CDR2 sequences are SGHRS and YFSETQ. CDR3 length: 13 amino acids. Trimming cost V 4 bases and J 5 bases, with 12 bases left between them. CDR3 DNA sequence: TGCGCCAGCAGCCGGGGACTTTTGGAGACCCAGTACTTC. Protein: CASSRGLLETQYF.

Of note for this clone: One end of the junction does not line up with germline, which may come from a read error. This chain uses TRBV5-4 with TRBJ2-3; tentatively, D is TRBD2 (5 bases). CDR3 size: 15 residues. The germline gives CDR1 SGHNT, CDR2 YYREEE (reference sequence). In DNA form, the CDR3 reads TGTGCCAACAGCTTGGACTGGACTAGCACAGATACGCAGTATTTT. It yields the protein CANSLDWTSTDTQYF.

This clone was counted only a few times. The V call is TRBV5-6, the J call TRBJ1-3, with a tentative D call TRBD1 (6 bases). V was pared by 7 bases and J by 8 bases, with 19 bases between. The germline V gene encodes CDR1 SGHDT and CDR2 YYEEEE. The CDR3 has 14 residues. CDR3 nucleotides: TGTGCCAGCGCAGCAGGGGATCTGGGAGACACCATATATTTT. This gives the protein CASAAGDLGDTIYF.

V usage is TRBV5-1 and J usage is TRBJ2-7; 8 positions agree with TRBD1. The CDR3 loop spans 13 amino acids. The V gene end was trimmed by 4 bases and the J gene end by 1 base; junction bases not matched to a gene: 1. Looked up from germline, CDR1 is SGHRS and CDR2 is YFSETQ. The CDR3 DNA reads as TGCGCCAGCAGCACAGGGGGATCCTACGAGCAGTACTTC. Translated: CASSTGGSYEQYF.

V usage is TRBV19 and J usage is TRBJ2-7; D not resolved. From germline, CDR1 is LNHDA and CDR2 SQIVND (reference sequence). The V and J ends lost 4 bases and 6 bases respectively, with 13 bases between them. CDR3 size: 13 residues. The CDR3 nucleotides read TGTGCCAGTAGTAAGGTCCGATCGGGCGAGCAGTACTTC. It translates to CASSKVRSGEQYF.

The chain is built from TRBV30 and TRBJ1-2; tentative D call: TRBD1 (6 bases). The germline CDR1 and CDR2 sequences are GTSNPN and SVGIG (reference sequence). V was cut by 4 bases and J by 0 bases, with 12 bases left in between. The CDR3 sequence is 14 residues long. The CDR3 DNA follows: TGTGCCTGGACACCCGGGACAACTAACTATGGCTACACCTTC. Residues: CAWTPGTTNYGYTF.

This rearrangement joins TRBV6-5 to TRBJ2-7, with D perhaps TRBD1 (6 bases). The CDR3 sequence is 15 residues long. Looked up from germline, CDR1 is MNHEY and CDR2 is SVGAGI. Trimming took off 6 bases at V and 1 base at J, with 16 bases between the two ends. In nucleotides, the CDR3 is TGTGCCAGCAGCACAGATCAGGGGCCTTCCTACGAGCAGTACTTC. It translates to CASSTDQGPSYEQYF.

The chain links TRBV7-9 to TRBJ2-7, with 11 positions matching TRBD1. The germline V gene encodes CDR1 SEHNR and CDR2 FQNEAQ (reference sequence). V trimming: 1 base; J trimming: 4 bases; junction bases outside the gene matches: 9. The CDR3 totals 17 residues. The CDR3 sequence: CASSLEGGGQGAYEQYF. The CDR3 DNA is TGTGCCAGCAGCTTAGAGGGAGGAGGACAGGGGGCTTACGAGCAGTACTTC.